This T cell receptor (beta chain) was sequenced during a study of T cell responses to AZD1222 COVID-19 vaccine. V was clipped by 2 bases and J by 4 bases; unmatched bases: 5. This CDR3 has 15 residues. Germline loops: CDR1 SGHRS, CDR2 YFSETQ. Clones were read by immunoSEQ multiplex PCR, and TCRdb kept only the in-frame ones, dropping some. The table records 150,000 to 180,000 clones, 85% to 90% of them present only once. This receptor was obtained from an adult in good health. The gene calls are TRBV5-1 and TRBJ2-2; 7 bases align to TRBD1. This material consisted of peripheral blood, taken on day 0 of MenACWY control vaccination. CDR3 coding DNA: TGCGCCAGCAGCTTCGCGACAGGGCCCACCGGGGAGCTGTTTTTT. Protein sequence: CASSFATGPTGELFF.